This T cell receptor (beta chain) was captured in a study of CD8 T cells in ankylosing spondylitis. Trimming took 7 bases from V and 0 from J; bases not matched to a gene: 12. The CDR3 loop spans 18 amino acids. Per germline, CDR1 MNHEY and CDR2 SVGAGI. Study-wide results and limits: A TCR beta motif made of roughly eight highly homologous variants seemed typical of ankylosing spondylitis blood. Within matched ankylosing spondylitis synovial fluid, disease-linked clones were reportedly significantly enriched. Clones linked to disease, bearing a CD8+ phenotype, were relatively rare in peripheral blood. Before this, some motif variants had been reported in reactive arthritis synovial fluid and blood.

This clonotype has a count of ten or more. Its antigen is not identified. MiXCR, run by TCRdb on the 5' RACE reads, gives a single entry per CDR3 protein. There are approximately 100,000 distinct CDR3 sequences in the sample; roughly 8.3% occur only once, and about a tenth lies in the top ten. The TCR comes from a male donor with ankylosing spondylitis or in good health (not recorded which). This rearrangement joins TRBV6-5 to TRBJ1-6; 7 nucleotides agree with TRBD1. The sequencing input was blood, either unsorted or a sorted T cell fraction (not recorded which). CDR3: CASIRDSPGSSYNSPLHF. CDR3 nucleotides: TGTGCCAGCATCCGGGACAGCCCAGGGAGCTCCTATAATTCACCCCTCCACTTT.